Listed below are T cell receptor beta chains from one sample, sequenced in a study of CD8 T cells in ankylosing spondylitis. TCRdb re-called the 5' RACE reads through MiXCR, storing one row per CDR3 protein. The repertoire holds about 160,000 distinct CDR3 sequences, with under 55% as singletons. The sample consisted of synovial fluid, either unsorted or a sorted T cell fraction (not recorded which). The source is a male donor with ankylosing spondylitis. CDR3s include the opening cysteine and the closing phenylalanine or tryptophan. Fields, in order: V gene, J gene, clone size, D gene, CDR3 protein, CDR3 DNA. The D gene is left open where the match is weak. Clone size is stated in some rows and not others, as once, few, many or a class when expanded.

v_call: TRBV5-1
j_call: TRBJ2-3
clone_size: few
d_call: NA
cdr3_aa: CASSLFWRVHTDTQYF
cdr3_nt: TGCGCCAGCAGCTTGTTTTGGCGGGTCCACACAGATACGCAGTATTTT

v_call: TRBV28
j_call: TRBJ1-1
clone_size: NA
d_call: NA
cdr3_aa: CASSSGGPEAFF
cdr3_nt: TGTGCCAGCAGTTCTGGGGGACCTGAAGCTTTCTTT

v_call: TRBV12-3/TRBV12-4
j_call: TRBJ1-1
clone_size: NA
d_call: NA
cdr3_aa: CASSLRGPTPNTEAFF
cdr3_nt: TGTGCCAGCAGTTTAAGGGGCCCGACCCCGAACACTGAAGCTTTCTTT

v_call: TRBV6-1
j_call: TRBJ2-1
clone_size: few
d_call: NA
cdr3_aa: CASSSQPELAATYNEQFF
cdr3_nt: TGTGCCAGCAGCTCGCAACCGGAATTAGCGGCTACCTACAATGAGCAGTTCTTC

v_call: TRBV4-2
j_call: TRBJ2-2
clone_size: NA
d_call: TRBD2
cdr3_aa: CASSQPSGRATNTGELFF
cdr3_nt: TGTGCCAGCAGCCAGCCTAGCGGGAGGGCAACGAACACCGGGGAGCTGTTTTTT

v_call: TRBV4-3
j_call: TRBJ2-3
clone_size: many
d_call: NA
cdr3_aa: CASSQDLETPTDTQYF
cdr3_nt: TGCGCCAGCAGCCAAGATCTCGAGACCCCCACAGATACGCAGTATTTT

v_call: TRBV14
j_call: TRBJ1-4
clone_size: NA
d_call: NA
cdr3_aa: CASSPGGSSGEKLFF
cdr3_nt: TGTGCCAGCAGCCCTGGGGGCAGTAGTGGTGAAAAACTGTTTTTT

v_call: TRBV5-6
j_call: TRBJ2-7
clone_size: few
d_call: NA
cdr3_aa: CASRRIGRAYEQYF
cdr3_nt: TGTGCCAGCAGGCGGATCGGGAGAGCCTACGAGCAGTACTTC

v_call: TRBV6-4
j_call: TRBJ2-2
clone_size: many
d_call: NA
cdr3_aa: CASSDSMADTGELFF
cdr3_nt: TGTGCCAGCAGTGACTCGATGGCGGACACCGGGGAGCTGTTTTTT

v_call: TRBV15
j_call: TRBJ2-1
clone_size: NA
d_call: NA
cdr3_aa: CATSISLPFYEQFF
cdr3_nt: TGTGCCACCAGCATTTCTCTTCCTTTTTATGAGCAGTTCTTC

v_call: TRBV6-4
j_call: TRBJ2-4
clone_size: NA
d_call: NA
cdr3_aa: CASRWTLRELKNIQYF
cdr3_nt: TGTGCCAGCAGGTGGACCCTCCGGGAGTTAAAAAACATTCAGTACTTC

v_call: TRBV5-5
j_call: TRBJ1-2
clone_size: NA
d_call: NA
cdr3_aa: CASSLRTLGMEYGYTF
cdr3_nt: TGTGCCAGCAGCCTTCGGACTCTCGGGATGGAGTATGGCTACACCTTC

v_call: TRBV12-3/TRBV12-4
j_call: TRBJ2-2
clone_size: NA
d_call: NA
cdr3_aa: CASNPTVTGELFF
cdr3_nt: TGTGCCAGCAACCCGACAGTCACCGGGGAGCTGTTTTTT

v_call: TRBV20-1
j_call: TRBJ2-2
clone_size: NA
d_call: NA
cdr3_aa: CSARGLDTGELFF
cdr3_nt: TGCAGTGCTAGAGGCCTGGACACCGGGGAGCTGTTTTTT

v_call: TRBV4-1
j_call: TRBJ1-2
clone_size: NA
d_call: NA
cdr3_aa: CASSQSNYGYTF
cdr3_nt: TGCGCCAGCAGCCAGAGTAACTATGGCTACACCTTC

v_call: TRBV20-1
j_call: TRBJ2-1
clone_size: NA
d_call: TRBD2
cdr3_aa: CSARWTSPLDEQFF
cdr3_nt: TGCAGTGCTAGATGGACTAGCCCGCTCGATGAGCAGTTCTTC

v_call: TRBV27
j_call: TRBJ2-7
clone_size: NA
d_call: NA
cdr3_aa: CASSLIGTPLFYEQYF
cdr3_nt: TGTGCCAGCAGTTTAATCGGGACTCCACTTTTCTACGAGCAGTACTTC

v_call: TRBV12-3/TRBV12-4
j_call: TRBJ2-7
clone_size: few
d_call: NA
cdr3_aa: CASKTERYEQYF
cdr3_nt: TGTGCCAGCAAGACAGAGAGATACGAGCAGTACTTC

v_call: TRBV7-2
j_call: TRBJ2-7
clone_size: NA
d_call: NA
cdr3_aa: CASSLWSVSPSYEQYF
cdr3_nt: TGTGCCAGCAGCTTATGGAGTGTATCCCCCTCCTACGAGCAGTACTTC

v_call: TRBV2
j_call: TRBJ2-3
clone_size: many
d_call: TRBD2
cdr3_aa: CASSPTQLAVDTQYF
cdr3_nt: TGTGCCAGCAGCCCTACCCAGCTAGCGGTGGATACGCAGTATTTT

v_call: TRBV5-1
j_call: TRBJ2-7
clone_size: NA
d_call: NA
cdr3_aa: CASSLGLSRAHHKYF
cdr3_nt: TGCGCCAGCAGCTTGGGATTGAGCCGGGCCCACCATAAGTACTTC

v_call: TRBV13
j_call: TRBJ2-7
clone_size: NA
d_call: NA
cdr3_aa: CASSFRGFYEQYF
cdr3_nt: TGTGCCAGCAGCTTCCGGGGCTTCTACGAGCAGTACTTC

v_call: TRBV12-3/TRBV12-4
j_call: TRBJ1-5
clone_size: NA
d_call: TRBD1
cdr3_aa: CASSADRGRAQPQHF
cdr3_nt: TGTGCCAGCAGTGCCGACAGGGGACGGGCTCAGCCCCAGCATTTT

v_call: TRBV28
j_call: TRBJ2-1
clone_size: NA
d_call: NA
cdr3_aa: CASSFLVEGSNEQFF
cdr3_nt: TGTGCCAGCAGTTTTCTTGTAGAAGGGTCCAATGAGCAGTTCTTC

v_call: TRBV10-3
j_call: TRBJ2-1
clone_size: NA
d_call: NA
cdr3_aa: CAISEVGSLNEQFF
cdr3_nt: TGTGCCATCAGTGAAGTGGGCAGCTTAAATGAGCAGTTCTTC

v_call: TRBV29-1
j_call: TRBJ2-7
clone_size: NA
d_call: NA
cdr3_aa: CSVSPTNYEQYF
cdr3_nt: TGCAGCGTTTCCCCGACTAACTACGAGCAGTACTTC

v_call: TRBV12-3/TRBV12-4
j_call: TRBJ2-3
clone_size: NA
d_call: NA
cdr3_aa: CASSSSGGTASSTDTQYF
cdr3_nt: TGTGCCAGCAGTTCCTCAGGTGGGACGGCGAGTAGCACAGATACGCAGTATTTT

v_call: TRBV25-1
j_call: TRBJ2-2
clone_size: few
d_call: TRBD1
cdr3_aa: CASSAPGQGLPGELFF
cdr3_nt: TGTGCCAGCAGCGCTCCGGGACAGGGGTTGCCCGGGGAGCTGTTTTTT

v_call: TRBV4-2
j_call: TRBJ2-2
clone_size: few
d_call: TRBD2
cdr3_aa: CASSQPWDYSNTGELFF
cdr3_nt: TGTGCCAGCAGCCAACCTTGGGACTATTCGAACACCGGGGAGCTGTTTTTT

v_call: TRBV3-1
j_call: TRBJ2-5
clone_size: NA
d_call: TRBD2
cdr3_aa: CASSSRGTSGDETQYF
cdr3_nt: TGTGCCAGCAGCTCCCGGGGGACTAGCGGGGATGAGACCCAGTACTTC

v_call: TRBV20-1
j_call: TRBJ2-1
clone_size: NA
d_call: NA
cdr3_aa: CSARTGDGTLSYNEQFF
cdr3_nt: TGCAGTGCTAGAACAGGGGATGGGACTCTTTCCTACAATGAGCAGTTCTTC

v_call: TRBV20-1
j_call: TRBJ2-1
clone_size: NA
d_call: NA
cdr3_aa: CSARGSRRGYNEQFF
cdr3_nt: TGCAGTGCTAGGGGCAGCCGGCGGGGCTACAATGAGCAGTTCTTC

v_call: TRBV7-8
j_call: TRBJ2-7
clone_size: NA
d_call: TRBD2
cdr3_aa: CASSSGGPYEQYF
cdr3_nt: TGTGCCAGCAGTAGCGGGGGACCCTACGAGCAGTACTTC

v_call: TRBV7-9
j_call: TRBJ2-3
clone_size: NA
d_call: TRBD1
cdr3_aa: CASSPPVQTGVADTQYF
cdr3_nt: TGTGCCAGCAGCCCACCAGTACAGACAGGGGTCGCAGATACGCAGTATTTT

v_call: TRBV13
j_call: TRBJ1-6
clone_size: NA
d_call: NA
cdr3_aa: CASSLFGGSPLHF
cdr3_nt: TGTGCCAGCAGCTTATTCGGGGGATCACCCCTCCACTTT

v_call: TRBV7-9
j_call: TRBJ2-1
clone_size: NA
d_call: TRBD1
cdr3_aa: CASSRRDRLSYNEQFF
cdr3_nt: TGTGCCAGCAGCCGACGGGACAGACTCTCCTACAATGAGCAGTTCTTC

v_call: TRBV10-3
j_call: TRBJ2-2
clone_size: NA
d_call: NA
cdr3_aa: CAISAGGPPRETNTGELFF
cdr3_nt: TGTGCCATCAGTGCCGGGGGGCCGCCCCGGGAAACGAACACCGGGGAGCTGTTTTTT

v_call: TRBV28
j_call: TRBJ2-7
clone_size: NA
d_call: TRBD1
cdr3_aa: CASSFYRGVYEQYF
cdr3_nt: TGTGCCAGCAGTTTTTACAGGGGGGTATACGAGCAGTACTTC

v_call: TRBV15
j_call: TRBJ1-5
clone_size: NA
d_call: NA
cdr3_aa: CATARGGGLLPNQPQHF
cdr3_nt: TGTGCCACCGCCAGAGGGGGAGGTCTGCTTCCGAATCAGCCCCAGCATTTT

v_call: TRBV15
j_call: TRBJ2-3
clone_size: NA
d_call: NA
cdr3_aa: CATSRDGRIPTTDTQYF
cdr3_nt: TGTGCCACCAGCAGAGATGGCAGGATCCCCACCACAGATACGCAGTATTTT

v_call: TRBV4-3
j_call: TRBJ2-7
clone_size: few
d_call: TRBD2
cdr3_aa: CASSQDSLIAGGAYEQYF
cdr3_nt: TGCGCCAGCAGCCAAGACTCCCTAATAGCGGGAGGGGCCTACGAGCAGTACTTC

v_call: TRBV12-3/TRBV12-4
j_call: TRBJ1-1
clone_size: NA
d_call: NA
cdr3_aa: CASSPWRRNTEAFF
cdr3_nt: TGTGCCAGCAGCCCCTGGCGCAGGAACACTGAAGCTTTCTTT